This T cell receptor beta chain was retrieved from a study of T cell responses to AZD1222 COVID-19 vaccine. About the study: Second-dose recipients at about 4 or about 12 weeks were treated as one pooled group.

Study results and limitations: Variant regions that are unmutated are reportedly the target of nearly half of spike-specific TCRs.

To note about this clone: Antigen: not known.

The CDR3 runs to 15 residues. Germline CDR1 is MGHRA and CDR2 is YSYEKL. The V gene lost 0 bases and the J gene lost 6 bases, with 13 bases spanning the gap. Profiled with immunoSEQ multiplex PCR; TCRdb holds only in-frame clones, not every one. The data contain 150,000 or so clones, roughly 91% of them singletons. This sequence originates from an adult in good health. This specimen was peripheral blood, taken on day 0 of AZD1222 vaccination. The chain recombines TRBV4-1 with TRBJ2-3; perhaps TRBD1 as D (5 bases). CDR3 region: CASSQDLTSGDTQYF. The CDR3 DNA follows: TGCGCCAGCAGCCAAGATCTGACCTCAGGGGATACGCAGTATTTT.